Shown below are 24 T cell receptor beta chains from a single sample sequenced in a study of blood T cell repertoires in COVID-19. Sequenced by immunoSEQ multiplex PCR; TCRdb stores in-frame clones only, minus some. The table records approximately 84,000 clones, roughly 79% of them present only once. Sequencing was done on a sample of peripheral blood. All receptors derive from a human donor in a cohort sampled during active COVID-19.

This clone has more than one count but fewer than ten. The chain links TRBV20-1 to TRBJ1-1, with 7 positions matching TRBD1. CDR3 length: 15 residues. CDR1 is DFQATT and CDR2 is SNEGSKA in the germline V gene (reference sequence). Trimming took 3 bases from V and 4 from J; bases not matched to a gene: 11. CDR3 sequence reads: CSASVETGVITEAFF. CDR3 nucleotides: TGCAGTGCTAGTGTGGAAACAGGGGTGATCACTGAAGCTTTCTTT.

The chain couples TRBV28 to TRBJ1-5, with 9 bases matching TRBD1. This CDR3 contains 17 residues. V lost 7 bases and J lost 4; bases outside the gene matches: 14. Germline V lookup: CDR1 MDHEN, CDR2 SYDVKM. The DNA for the CDR3 is TGTGCCAGCATCTCTCACACGACAGGGGGGAAAAATCAGCCCCAGCATTTT. It translates to CASISHTTGGKNQPQHF.

The chain combines TRBV28 with TRBJ1-1; D is undetermined. The CDR3 sequence is 11 residues long. Germline V gene sequence: CDR1 MDHEN, CDR2 SYDVKM. This chain's CDR3 is CAIRTNTEAFF. The CDR3 nucleotides read TGTGCGATCAGAACGAACACTGAAGCTTTCTTT.

V is TRBV24-1 and J is TRBJ2-3; 9 bases agree with TRBD2. The CDR3 extends over 16 amino acids. J was trimmed by 1 base and V by 4 bases; bases with no gene match: 5. Per the germline V gene, CDR1 is KGHDR and CDR2 is SFDVKD. The CDR3 spells CATSERTSVGTDTQYF. The CDR3 DNA reads as TGTGCCACCAGTGAGAGGACTAGCGTAGGCACAGATACGCAGTATTTT.

This chain connects TRBV6-5 to TRBJ1-5; possible D gene TRBD1, 6 bases. Trimming stripped 7 bases from V and 9 bases from J, with 16 bases between. The length of the CDR3 is 13 residues. Germline lookup yields CDR1 MNHEY and CDR2 SVGAGI. In nucleotides, the CDR3 is TGTGCCAGCATCGATACAGGGTATCGGCCCCAGCATTTT. This sequence encodes CASIDTGYRPQHF.

This clone was detected only a few times. The chain employs TRBV27 and TRBJ2-3, with D hard to call. V was cut by 3 bases and J by 8 bases, with 12 bases left in between. The CDR3 runs to 13 residues. The V gene's germline CDR1 is MNHEY and CDR2 SMNVEV (reference sequence). The CDR3 loop is CASSFEVAATQYF. The CDR3 coding sequence is TGTGCCAGCAGTTTTGAGGTGGCGGCTACGCAGTATTTT.

The chain recombines TRBV7-9 with TRBJ2-5, with D hard to call. The CDR3 sequence is 11 residues long. V was clipped by 4 bases and J by 5 bases, with 5 bases between them. The germline V gene has CDR1 SEHNR and CDR2 FQNEAQ (reference sequence). The CDR3 DNA sequence: TGTGCCAGCAGCTATCGGGAGACCCAGTACTTC. This codes for CASSYRETQYF.

The V call is TRBV28, the J call TRBJ2-2, with a tentative D call TRBD2 (6 bases). The V end was cut by 3 bases, the J end by 5 bases, with 13 bases between. CDR3 size: 15 residues. Germline V gene data show CDR1 as MDHEN and CDR2 as SYDVKM. CDR3 residues: CASSFRRDGTGELFF. In DNA form, the CDR3 reads TGTGCCAGCAGTTTTAGGCGGGACGGGACCGGGGAGCTGTTTTTT.

This clone turned up a few times. The genes are TRBV2 and TRBJ2-5; 7 bases match TRBD1. This CDR3 has 13 residues. With V trimmed by 6 bases and J by 5 bases, 6 bases remained unmatched. From germline, CDR1 is SNHLY and CDR2 FYNNEI. The CDR3 region has the DNA TGTGCCAGCAGCGTACAGGGGTGGGAGACCCAGTACTTC. Translation: CASSVQGWETQYF. Based on the CDR3 plus reference TRBV2 and TRBJ2-5, the full variable domain is EPEVTQTPSHQVTQMGQEVILRCVPISNHLYFYWYRQILGQKVEFLVSFYNNEISEKSEIFDDQFSVERPDGSNFTLKIRSTKLEDSAMYFCASSVQGWETQYFGPGTRLLVL.

Only one count was recorded for this clone. The DNA for the CDR3 is TGTGCTAGTGGTTTCGCCTCTGGACAGTTCAAGGACACTGAAGCTTTCTTT. Protein product: CASGFASGQFKDTEAFF. The J gene is TRBJ1-1, the V gene TRBV12-5, with D maybe TRBD1 (6 bases). Trimming shortened V by 3 bases and J by 3 bases, and 20 bases separated the two germline ends. Germline CDR1 LGHNT, CDR2 FRNRAP. The CDR3 contains 17 residues. Drawing the rest from reference TRBV12-5 and TRBJ1-1, the complete variable domain is DARVTQTPRHKVTEMGQEVTMRCQPILGHNTVFWYRQTMMQGLELLAYFRNRAPLDDSGMPKDRFSAEMPDATLATLKIQPSEPRDSAVYFCASGFASGQFKDTEAFFGQGTRLTVV.

This clone was recorded only once. The chain couples TRBV5-1 to TRBJ1-3; 11 positions match TRBD1. J gave up 3 bases and V 2 bases, and 4 bases lay outside the gene matches. The CDR3 consists of 16 residues. Germline CDR1 and CDR2: SGHRS and YFSETQ. The CDR3 reads CASSLPGTGGGNTIYF. CDR3 DNA: TGCGCCAGCAGCTTACCCGGGACAGGGGGTGGAAACACCATATATTTT. The full variable domain, with the rest looked up from reference TRBV5-1 and TRBJ1-3, is KAGVTQTPRYLIKTRGQQVTLSCSPISGHRSVSWYQQTPGQGLQFLFEYFSETQRNKGNFPGRFSGRQFSNSRSEMNVSTLELGDSALYLCASSLPGTGGGNTIYFGEGSWLTVV.

The chain has TRBV11-2 and TRBJ2-2; a weak D match, TRBD1 (7 bases). The germline gives CDR1 SGHAT, CDR2 FQNNGV. The CDR3 contains 14 residues. Trimming cost V 3 bases and J 3 bases, with 8 bases left between them. Here the CDR3 DNA reads TGTGCCAGCAGCTTCAGGGGGGACACCGGGGAGCTGTTTTTT. Translating it yields CASSFRGDTGELFF.

This clone was picked up many times. This chain uses TRBV6-2 or TRBV6-3 with TRBJ2-2; D is possibly TRBD2 (6 bases). Trimming pared 1 base from V and 2 bases from J, leaving 26 bases between. Germline CDR1 is MNHEY and CDR2 is SVGEGT. CDR3 length equals 21 residues. CDR3 coding DNA: TGTGCCAGCAGTTACTTTGCCGGCAGGAGGGAGCTAGCGCAAAACACCGGGGAGCTGTTTTTT. The encoded protein is CASSYFAGRRELAQNTGELFF.

The chain employs TRBV28 and TRBJ2-4, with 9 bases fitting TRBD1. The CDR3 is made up of 16 amino acids. The germline V gene encodes CDR1 MDHEN and CDR2 SYDVKM. V lost 5 bases and J lost 3; bases outside the gene matches: 8. DNA of the CDR3: TGTGCCAGCAGTCCCCACACAGGGGGCAACAAAAACATTCAGTACTTC. It translates to CASSPHTGGNKNIQYF.

The chain links TRBV3-1 (or the pseudogene TRBV3-2) to TRBJ1-1, with D perhaps matching TRBD1 (5 bases). Trimming took off 4 bases at V and 12 bases at J, with 15 bases between the two ends. From germline, CDR1 is LGHDT and CDR2 YNNKEL (reference sequence). The CDR3 has 12 residues. In DNA, the CDR3 is TGTGCCAGCAGCCTCTGGGCAGGGCAGACTTTCTTT. It specifies CASSLWAGQTFF.

The chain carries TRBV6-6 and TRBJ2-3; 7 bases map to TRBD2. The CDR3 length is 14 residues. CDR1 and CDR2 from the germline V gene are MNHNY and SVGAGI (reference sequence). V dropped 8 bases and J dropped 2; count of bases not matched to a gene: 7. The CDR3 here is CASGSGGFTDTQYF. CDR3 nucleotides: TGTGCCAGCGGCTCGGGAGGTTTCACAGATACGCAGTATTTT.

The rearrangement joins TRBV2 to TRBJ1-1; 8 bases align to TRBD1. The germline V gene has CDR1 SNHLY and CDR2 FYNNEI. With 1 base clipped from V and 4 bases from J, the junction kept 5 bases outside the gene matches. CDR3 length equals 15 residues. CDR3 bases: TGTGCCAGCAGTGAAGGGACAGGGTCGACCACTGAAGCTTTCTTT. It codes for CASSEGTGSTTEAFF.

V is TRBV19 and J is TRBJ2-7; a possible D gene is TRBD1 (6 bases). Trimming left V 1 base short and J 2 bases short, with 9 bases between. CDR1 is LNHDA, CDR2 SQIVND, per germline (reference sequence). The CDR3 runs 14 residues. The CDR3 loop is CASSIGGGPYEQYF. CDR3 DNA sequence: TGTGCCAGTAGTATAGGAGGGGGTCCCTACGAGCAGTACTTC.

This chain joins TRBV5-1 and TRBJ2-2; TRBD2 is a possible D gene (6 bases). Trimming took 4 bases from V and 5 from J, leaving 12 bases between them. CDR1 is SGHRS, CDR2 YFSETQ, per germline. This CDR3 has 14 amino acids. The CDR3 DNA is TGCGCCAGCAGCGATCCCGCGGGGACCGGGGAGCTGTTTTTT. Encoded protein: CASSDPAGTGELFF.

The chain joins TRBV7-9 to TRBJ1-2, with TRBD1 matching 9 bases. Germline CDR1 SEHNR, CDR2 FQNEAQ (reference sequence). The CDR3 spans 14 residues. With V trimmed by 4 bases and J by 8 bases, 8 bases remained unmatched. The CDR3 region has the DNA TGTGCCAGCAGCTCTTGGACAGGGGAGCGGGGCTACACCTTC. This sequence encodes CASSSWTGERGYTF.

This clone was seen only a few times. The gene calls are TRBV7-9 and TRBJ1-2, with D possibly matching TRBD1 (5 bases). The CDR3 sequence is 14 residues long. Germline lookup yields CDR1 SEHNR and CDR2 FQNEAQ (reference sequence). V shed 2 bases and J shed 7 bases, with 14 bases lying between them. The DNA of the CDR3 is TGTGCCAGCAGCTTAAGGGGAATAGGGCTTGGCTACACCTTC. Translating gives CASSLRGIGLGYTF.

This chain joins TRBV27 and TRBJ1-2; tentatively, D is TRBD1 (5 bases). CDR1 and CDR2 (germline): MNHEY, SMNVEV (reference sequence). CDR3 length: 15 amino acids. Trimming removed 5 bases from V and 3 bases from J, with 16 bases in between. Written as DNA, the CDR3 is TGTGCCAGCAGTACCCATTGGGGGAGGGACTATGGCTACACCTTC. Translation gives CASSTHWGRDYGYTF.

V is TRBV2 and J is TRBJ2-1, with a tentative D call TRBD1 (6 bases). CDR1 and CDR2 (germline): SNHLY, FYNNEI. Trimming took off 7 bases at V and 5 bases at J, with 18 bases between the two ends. This CDR3 comprises 15 residues. Written as DNA, the CDR3 is TGTGCCAGCAAAGAAGTAAGGGACATTAACAATGAGCAGTTCTTC. It yields the protein CASKEVRDINNEQFF.

The chain couples TRBV11-2 to TRBJ1-2, with D hard to call. Trimming pared 3 bases from V and 4 bases from J, leaving 6 bases between. Germline V gives CDR1 SGHAT, CDR2 FQNNGV. This CDR3 contains 12 residues. The CDR3 protein is CASSFSVYGYTF. The CDR3 DNA reads TGTGCCAGCAGCTTCTCTGTCTATGGCTACACCTTC.